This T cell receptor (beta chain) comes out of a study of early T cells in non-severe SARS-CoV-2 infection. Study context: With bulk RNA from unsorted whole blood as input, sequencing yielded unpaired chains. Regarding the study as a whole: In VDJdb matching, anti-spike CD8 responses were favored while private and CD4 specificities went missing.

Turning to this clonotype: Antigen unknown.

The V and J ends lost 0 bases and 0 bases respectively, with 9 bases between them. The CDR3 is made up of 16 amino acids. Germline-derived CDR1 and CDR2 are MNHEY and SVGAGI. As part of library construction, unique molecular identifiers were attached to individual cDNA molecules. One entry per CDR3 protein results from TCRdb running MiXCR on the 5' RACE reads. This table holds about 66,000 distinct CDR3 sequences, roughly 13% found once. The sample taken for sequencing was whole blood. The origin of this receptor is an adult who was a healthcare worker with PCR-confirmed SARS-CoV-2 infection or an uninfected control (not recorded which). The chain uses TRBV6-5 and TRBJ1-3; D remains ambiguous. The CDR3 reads CASSYSGGSSGNTIYF. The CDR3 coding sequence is TGTGCCAGCAGTTACTCGGGCGGTAGCTCTGGAAACACCATATATTTT.